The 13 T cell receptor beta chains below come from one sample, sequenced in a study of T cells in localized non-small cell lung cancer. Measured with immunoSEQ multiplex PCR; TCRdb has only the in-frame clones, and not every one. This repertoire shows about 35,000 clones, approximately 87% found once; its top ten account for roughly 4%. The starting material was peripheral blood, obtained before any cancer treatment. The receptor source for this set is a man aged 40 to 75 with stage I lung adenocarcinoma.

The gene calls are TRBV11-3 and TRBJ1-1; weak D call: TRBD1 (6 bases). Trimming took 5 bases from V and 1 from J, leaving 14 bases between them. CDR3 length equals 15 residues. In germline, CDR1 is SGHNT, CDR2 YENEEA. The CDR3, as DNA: TGTGCCAGCAGCACTGGAGGGGGAGCGAACACTGAAGCTTTCTTT. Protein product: CASSTGGGANTEAFF.

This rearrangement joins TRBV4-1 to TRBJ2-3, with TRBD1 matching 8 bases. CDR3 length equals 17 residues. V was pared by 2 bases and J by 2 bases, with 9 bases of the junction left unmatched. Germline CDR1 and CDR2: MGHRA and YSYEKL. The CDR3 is CASSQIRQGRNTDTQYF. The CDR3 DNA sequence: TGCGCCAGCAGCCAAATCCGACAGGGGAGGAACACAGATACGCAGTATTTT.

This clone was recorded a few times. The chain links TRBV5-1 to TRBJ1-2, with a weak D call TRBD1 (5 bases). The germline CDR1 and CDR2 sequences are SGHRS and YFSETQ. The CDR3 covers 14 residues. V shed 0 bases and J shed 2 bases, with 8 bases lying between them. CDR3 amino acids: CASSLGQGNYGYTF. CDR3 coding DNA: TGCGCCAGCAGCTTGGGGCAGGGAAACTATGGCTACACCTTC.

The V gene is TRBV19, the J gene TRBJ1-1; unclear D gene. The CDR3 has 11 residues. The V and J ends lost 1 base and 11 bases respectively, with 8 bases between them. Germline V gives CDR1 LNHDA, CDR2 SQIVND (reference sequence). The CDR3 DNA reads TGTGCCAGTAGTATAGCCGGTGTCGCTTTCTTT. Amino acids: CASSIAGVAFF.

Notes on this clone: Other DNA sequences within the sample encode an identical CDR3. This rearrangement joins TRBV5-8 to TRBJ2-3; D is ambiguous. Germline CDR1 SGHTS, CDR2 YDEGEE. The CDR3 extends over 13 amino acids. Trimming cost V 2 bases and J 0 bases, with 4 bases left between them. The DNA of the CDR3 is TGTGCCAGCAGCTTCAGCAGCACAGATACGCAGTATTTT. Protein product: CASSFSSTDTQYF.

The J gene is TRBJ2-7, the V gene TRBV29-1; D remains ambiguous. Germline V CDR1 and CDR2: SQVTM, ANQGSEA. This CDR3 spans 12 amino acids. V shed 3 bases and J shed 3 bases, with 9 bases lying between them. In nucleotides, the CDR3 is TGCAGCGTTGACACCCCCAGCTACGAGCAGTACTTC. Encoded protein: CSVDTPSYEQYF.

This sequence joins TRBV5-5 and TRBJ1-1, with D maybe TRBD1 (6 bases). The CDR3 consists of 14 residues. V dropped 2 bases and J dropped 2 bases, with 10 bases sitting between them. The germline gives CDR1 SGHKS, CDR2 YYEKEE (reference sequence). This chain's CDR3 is CASSFDRSNTEAFF. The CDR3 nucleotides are TGTGCCAGCAGCTTCGACAGGAGCAACACTGAAGCTTTCTTT.

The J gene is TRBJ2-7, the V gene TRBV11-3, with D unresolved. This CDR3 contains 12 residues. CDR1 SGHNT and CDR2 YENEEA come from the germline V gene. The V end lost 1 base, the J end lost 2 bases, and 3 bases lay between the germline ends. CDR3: CASSLGTYEQYF. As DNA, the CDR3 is TGTGCCAGCAGCTTAGGAACCTACGAGCAGTACTTC.

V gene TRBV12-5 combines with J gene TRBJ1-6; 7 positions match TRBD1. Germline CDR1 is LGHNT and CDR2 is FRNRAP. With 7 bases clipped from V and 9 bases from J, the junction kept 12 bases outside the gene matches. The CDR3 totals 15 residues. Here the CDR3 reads CASAPQGGNGSPLHF. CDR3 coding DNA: TGTGCTAGTGCACCCCAGGGGGGGAATGGTTCACCCCTCCACTTT.

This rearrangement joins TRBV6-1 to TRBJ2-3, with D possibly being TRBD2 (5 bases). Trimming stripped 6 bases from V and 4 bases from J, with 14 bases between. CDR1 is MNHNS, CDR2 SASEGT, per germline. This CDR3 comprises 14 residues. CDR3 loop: CASRDSHTSDTQYF. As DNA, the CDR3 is TGTGCCAGCAGGGACTCTCATACATCAGATACGCAGTATTTT.

CDR3 region: CAWSASTGTQYF. DNA of the CDR3: TGTGCCTGGAGTGCCTCTACAGGGACGCAGTATTTT. The chain carries TRBV30 and TRBJ2-3, with TRBD1 as a possible D gene (6 bases). The CDR3 extends over 12 amino acids. Trimming shortened V by 1 base and J by 9 bases, and 11 bases separated the two germline ends. Looked up from germline, CDR1 is GTSNPN and CDR2 is SVGIG (reference sequence).

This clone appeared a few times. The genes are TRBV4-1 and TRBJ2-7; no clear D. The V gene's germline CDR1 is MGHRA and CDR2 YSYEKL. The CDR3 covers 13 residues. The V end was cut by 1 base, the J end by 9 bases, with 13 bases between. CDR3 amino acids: CASSQGIFRRQYF. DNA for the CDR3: TGCGCCAGCAGCCAAGGAATCTTCCGGAGGCAGTACTTC.

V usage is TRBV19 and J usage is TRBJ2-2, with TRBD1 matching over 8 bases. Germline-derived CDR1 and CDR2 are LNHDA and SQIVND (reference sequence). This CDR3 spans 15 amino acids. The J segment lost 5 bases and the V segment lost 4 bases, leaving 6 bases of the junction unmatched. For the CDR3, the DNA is TGTGCCAGTAGTAGCCGACAGGGGATGACCGGGGAGCTGTTTTTT. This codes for CASSSRQGMTGELFF.